This T cell receptor (beta chain) was found in a study of blood T cell repertoires in COVID-19. Study information: Specimens from acute and convalescent COVID-19 originated in the United States, Italy and Spain.

This CDR3 spans 13 amino acids. In germline, CDR1 is SGDLS, CDR2 YYNGEE. Note on this clone: The junction departs from germline at one end; a sequencing error may be responsible.

TCRdb keeps only in-frame clones here, not all; method: immunoSEQ multiplex PCR. The profile shows hundreds of thousands of clones, around 90% of them singletons. Sequencing input: peripheral blood. This chain links TRBV9 with TRBJ1-1, with D unresolved. The clonotype comes from a woman aged 18-29 years who had recovered from COVID-19. The CDR3 DNA sequence: TGTGCCAGCAACGTACTCAGTAACACTGAAGCTTTCTTT. Translation: CASNVLSNTEAFF. Using reference TRBV9 and TRBJ1-1 for the parts outside the CDR3, the full variable domain is DSGVTQTPKHLITATGQRVTLRCSPRSGDLSVYWYQQSLDQGLQFLIQYYNGEERAKGNILERFSAQQFPDLHSELNLSSLELGDSALYFCASNVLSNTEAFFGQGTRLTVV.